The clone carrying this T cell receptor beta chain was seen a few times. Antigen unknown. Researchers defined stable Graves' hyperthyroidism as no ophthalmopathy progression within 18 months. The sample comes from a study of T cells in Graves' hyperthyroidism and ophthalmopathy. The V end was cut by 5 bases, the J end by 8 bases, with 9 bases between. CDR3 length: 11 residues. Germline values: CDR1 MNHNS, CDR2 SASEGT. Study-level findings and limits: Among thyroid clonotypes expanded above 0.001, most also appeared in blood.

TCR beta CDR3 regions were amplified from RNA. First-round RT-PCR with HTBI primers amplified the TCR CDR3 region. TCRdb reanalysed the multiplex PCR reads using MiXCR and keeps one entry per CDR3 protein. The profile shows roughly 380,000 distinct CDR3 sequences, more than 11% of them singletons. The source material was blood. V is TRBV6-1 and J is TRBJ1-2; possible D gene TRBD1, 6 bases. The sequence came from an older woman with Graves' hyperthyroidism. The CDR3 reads CASSRGQGYTF. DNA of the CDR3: TGTGCCAGCAGTCGGGGGCAGGGCTACACCTTC.